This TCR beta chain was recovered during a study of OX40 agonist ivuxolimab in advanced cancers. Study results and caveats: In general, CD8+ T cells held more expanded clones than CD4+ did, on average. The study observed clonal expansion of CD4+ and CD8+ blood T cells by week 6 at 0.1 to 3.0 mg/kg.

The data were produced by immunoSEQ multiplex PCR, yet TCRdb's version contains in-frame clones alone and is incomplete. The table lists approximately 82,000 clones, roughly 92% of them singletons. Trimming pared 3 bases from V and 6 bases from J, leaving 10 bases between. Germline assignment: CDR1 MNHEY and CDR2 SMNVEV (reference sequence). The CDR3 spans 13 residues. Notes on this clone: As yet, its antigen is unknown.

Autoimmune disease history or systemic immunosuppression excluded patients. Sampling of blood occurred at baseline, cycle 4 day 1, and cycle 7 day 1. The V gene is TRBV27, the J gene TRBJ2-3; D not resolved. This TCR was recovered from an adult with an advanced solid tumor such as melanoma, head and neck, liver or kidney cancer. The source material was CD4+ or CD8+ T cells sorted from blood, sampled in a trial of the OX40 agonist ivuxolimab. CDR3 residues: CASSFRKMDTQYF. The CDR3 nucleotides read TGTGCCAGCAGTTTCCGTAAGATGGATACGCAGTATTTT.